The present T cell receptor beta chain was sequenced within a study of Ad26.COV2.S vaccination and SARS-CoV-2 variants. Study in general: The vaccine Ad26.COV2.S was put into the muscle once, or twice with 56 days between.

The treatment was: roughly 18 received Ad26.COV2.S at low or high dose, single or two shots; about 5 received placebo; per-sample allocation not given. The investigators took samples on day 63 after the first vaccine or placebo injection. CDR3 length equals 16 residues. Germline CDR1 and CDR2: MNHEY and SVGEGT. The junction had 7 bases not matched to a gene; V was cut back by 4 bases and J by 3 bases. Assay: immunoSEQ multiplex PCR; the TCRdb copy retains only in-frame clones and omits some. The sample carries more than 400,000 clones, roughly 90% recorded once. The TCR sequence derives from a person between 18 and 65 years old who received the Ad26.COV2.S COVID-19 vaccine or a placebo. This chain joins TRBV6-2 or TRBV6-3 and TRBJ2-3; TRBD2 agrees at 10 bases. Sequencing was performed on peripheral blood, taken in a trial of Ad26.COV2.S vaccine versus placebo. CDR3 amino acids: CASSFSGGAVTDTQYF. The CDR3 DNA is TGTGCCAGCAGTTTCAGCGGGGGGGCCGTAACAGATACGCAGTATTTT.